The 15 T cell receptor beta chains given below trace back to one sample, sequenced in a study of human T cells and chemical hapten exposure. Time point given: healthy volunteer bleed at 6 weeks. The authors extracted total RNA from unfractionated whole blood. TCRdb re-called the RACE reads with MiXCR, one entry per CDR3 protein. The repertoire holds 55,000 to 75,000 distinct CDR3 sequences, with about 6% as singletons. The specimen was whole blood. All receptors derive from a female donor in good health. Some clones in this sample may be carry-over from other donors' samples.

On this clonotype: This may stem from a read error, because a much larger clone lies one nucleotide away. The V gene is TRBV12-3 or TRBV12-4, the J gene TRBJ2-2, with D possibly being TRBD1 (6 bases). This CDR3 contains 15 residues. CDR3 coding DNA: TGTGCCAGCAGTTTAGGACAGGCGAACGCCGGGGAGCTGTTTTTT. Its protein product is CASSLGQANAGELFF.

This clonotype was seen many times. The chain uses TRBV2 and TRBJ2-3; D is unclear. CDR1 is SNHLY and CDR2 is FYNNEI in the germline V gene. The V gene lost 3 bases and the J gene lost 0 bases, with 7 bases spanning the gap. The CDR3 length is 14 residues. For the CDR3, the DNA is TGTGCCAGCAGTGACTTGGCCAGCACAGATACGCAGTATTTT. Protein: CASSDLASTDTQYF. The entire variable domain, with the rest obtained from reference TRBV2 and TRBJ2-3, is as follows: EPEVTQTPSHQVTQMGQEVILRCVPISNHLYFYWYRQILGQKVEFLVSFYNNEISEKSEIFDDQFSVERPDGSNFTLKIRSTKLEDSAMYFCASSDLASTDTQYFGPGTRLTVL.

In this sample, this clonotype turned up a few times. The V call is TRBV2, the J call TRBJ1-1; 7 nucleotides line up with TRBD1. The CDR3 totals 13 residues. In germline, CDR1 is SNHLY, CDR2 FYNNEI. V gave up 7 bases and J gave up 5 bases; unmatched junction bases: 7. This chain's CDR3 is CASNRRGGTEAFF. CDR3 coding DNA: TGTGCCAGCAATCGCAGGGGGGGGACTGAAGCTTTCTTT.

At least ten counts were recorded for this clonotype. V is TRBV28 and J is TRBJ2-7; 8 bases match TRBD2. The CDR3 contains 15 residues. The germline gives CDR1 MDHEN, CDR2 SYDVKM. The V segment lost 5 bases and the J segment 0 bases; nucleotides outside the gene matches: 6. CDR3 nucleotide sequence: TGTGCCAGCAGTCCCGGGGGGACTAGCTCCTACGAGCAGTACTTC. This encodes CASSPGGTSSYEQYF. Filled out from reference TRBV28 and TRBJ2-7, the complete variable domain reads DVKVTQSSRYLVKRTGEKVFLECVQDMDHENMFWYRQDPGLGLRLIYFSYDVKMKEKGDIPEGYSVSREKKERFSLILESASTNQTSMYLCASSPGGTSSYEQYFGPGTRLTVT.

This clonotype was seen many times. The CDR3 sequence: CASSLVGQGSYNSPLHF. The DNA of the CDR3 is TGCGCCAGCAGCCTTGTAGGACAGGGTTCCTATAATTCACCCCTCCACTTT. V and J are TRBV4-1 and TRBJ1-6; 8 bases agree with TRBD1. Germline assignment: CDR1 MGHRA and CDR2 YSYEKL. The CDR3 totals 17 residues. Unmatched junction bases numbered 6, after V lost 4 bases and J lost 1 base.

The table lists this clonotype with many counts. This chain joins TRBV7-9 and TRBJ2-3; 10 bases agree with TRBD2. The CDR3 loop spans 16 amino acids. Germline trimming cut 6 bases from V and 0 bases from J; bases unmatched to any gene: 6. The germline V gene has CDR1 SEHNR and CDR2 FQNEAQ (reference sequence). The CDR3 DNA is TGTGCCAGCAGTCGTCTGACTAGCGGGAGCACAGATACGCAGTATTTT. Translated: CASSRLTSGSTDTQYF.

This clonotype turned up a few times. The chain joins TRBV20-1 to TRBJ1-6; D is uncertain. V shed 5 bases and J shed 8 bases, with 13 bases lying between them. The CDR3 runs to 13 residues. CDR1 is DFQATT and CDR2 is SNEGSKA in the germline V gene (reference sequence). The DNA of the CDR3 is TGCAGTGCTCGGACGCCTAGGGATTCACCCCTCCACTTT. It yields the protein CSARTPRDSPLHF.

A few counts support this clonotype. This chain links TRBV2 with TRBJ2-3, with a tentative D call TRBD2 (5 bases). Trimming stripped 1 base from V and 0 bases from J, with 11 bases between. This CDR3 has 16 residues. The germline gives CDR1 SNHLY, CDR2 FYNNEI. CDR3 nucleotides: TGTGCCAGCAGTGAAGTTGGAGGCTCTAGCACAGATACGCAGTATTTT. Its protein product is CASSEVGGSSTDTQYF.

This clonotype has at least ten counts. The chain uses TRBV5-1 and TRBJ2-5, with a possible D match to TRBD2 (5 bases). The CDR3 is made up of 16 amino acids. The V and J ends lost 3 bases and 5 bases respectively, with 20 bases between them. CDR1 is SGHRS and CDR2 is YFSETQ in the germline V gene. CDR3 region: CASSSMPWEPMETQYF. The CDR3, as DNA: TGCGCCAGCAGCTCCATGCCGTGGGAGCCTATGGAGACCCAGTACTTC.

The sample holds many counts of this clonotype. CDR3 sequence (DNA): TGTGCCAGCAGCTCACCGGGACTAGCTCTCTACGAGCAGTACTTC. Protein sequence: CASSSPGLALYEQYF. The chain combines TRBV7-2 with TRBJ2-7; 9 bases match TRBD2. This CDR3 has 15 residues. Trimming took 4 bases from V and 3 from J; bases not matched to a gene: 7. Per the germline V gene, CDR1 is SGHTA and CDR2 is FQGNSA.

This clonotype occurred many times. The CDR3 nucleotides read TGCAGTGCTATTAAACCCACAGGGGGCACTGAAGCTTTCTTT. This sequence encodes CSAIKPTGGTEAFF. The V and J genes are TRBV20-1 and TRBJ1-1, with 8 bases identical to TRBD1. This CDR3 is 14 amino acids long. V lost 4 bases and J lost 4; bases outside the gene matches: 8. The germline V gene encodes CDR1 DFQATT and CDR2 SNEGSKA (reference sequence).

This clonotype was found many times. This chain uses TRBV14 with TRBJ1-1, with a tentative D call TRBD1 (6 bases). The V gene lost 6 bases and the J gene lost 8 bases, with 16 bases spanning the gap. The germline V gene has CDR1 SGHDN and CDR2 FVKESK. The CDR3 loop spans 13 amino acids. As DNA, the CDR3 is TGTGCCAGCAGATTACAGGGTGTCGGGGAAGCTTTCTTT. Its translation: CASRLQGVGEAFF.

In this sample, this clonotype turned up many times. The rearrangement uses TRBV11-2 and TRBJ2-1, with 10 bases fitting TRBD2. CDR3 length: 14 residues. Per germline, CDR1 SGHAT and CDR2 FQNNGV. Trimming cost V 5 bases and J 14 bases; bases outside gene matches: 12. CDR3 sequence: CASSPDGTSVGEFF. The CDR3 bases are TGTGCCAGCAGCCCAGATGGGACTAGCGTTGGCGAGTTCTTC.

This clonotype was counted at least ten times. The chain joins TRBV20-1 to TRBJ2-7; TRBD2 matches 7 bases. The junction had 14 bases not matched to a gene; V was cut back by 5 bases and J by 4 bases. The CDR3 spans 15 residues. Germline V CDR1 and CDR2: DFQATT, SNEGSKA (reference sequence). The CDR3 sequence is CSAAPASGNLYEQYF. The CDR3 DNA reads TGCAGTGCTGCGCCTGCTAGCGGAAACCTGTACGAGCAGTACTTC.

This clonotype came up many times. This chain uses TRBV27 with TRBJ2-7, with TRBD2 identical over 8 bases. The CDR3 runs to 15 residues. V dropped 6 bases and J dropped 5; count of bases not matched to a gene: 12. CDR1 is MNHEY, CDR2 SMNVEV, per germline (reference sequence). The CDR3 coding sequence is TGTGCCAGCAGCCTCTCGGGAGGGCCAGTGAACGAGCAGTACTTC. This encodes CASSLSGGPVNEQYF.